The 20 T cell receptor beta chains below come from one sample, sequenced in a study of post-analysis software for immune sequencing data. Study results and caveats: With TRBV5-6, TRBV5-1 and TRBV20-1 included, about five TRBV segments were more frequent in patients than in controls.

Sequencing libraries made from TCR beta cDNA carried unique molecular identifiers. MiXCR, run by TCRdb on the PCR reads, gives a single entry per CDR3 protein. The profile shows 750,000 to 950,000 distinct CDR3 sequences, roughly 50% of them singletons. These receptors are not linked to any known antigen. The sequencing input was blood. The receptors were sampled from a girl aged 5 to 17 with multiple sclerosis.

The chain's CDR3 is CASSQTGVANYGYTF. The CDR3 DNA reads as TGTGCCAGCTCTCAAACGGGGGTAGCTAACTATGGCTACACCTTC. V is TRBV18 and J is TRBJ1-2; D perhaps matches TRBD1 (5 bases). V lost 6 bases to trimming and J lost 0 bases, with 14 bases between them. The germline V gene encodes CDR1 KGHSH and CDR2 LQKENI. CDR3 size: 15 residues.

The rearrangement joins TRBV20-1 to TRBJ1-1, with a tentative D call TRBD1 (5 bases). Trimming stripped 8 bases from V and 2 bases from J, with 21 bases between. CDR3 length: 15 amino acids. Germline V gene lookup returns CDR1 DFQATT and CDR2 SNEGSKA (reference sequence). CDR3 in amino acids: CSTPPIDRQNTEAFF. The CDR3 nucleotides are TGCAGTACTCCTCCGATAGACAGACAAAACACTGAAGCTTTCTTT.

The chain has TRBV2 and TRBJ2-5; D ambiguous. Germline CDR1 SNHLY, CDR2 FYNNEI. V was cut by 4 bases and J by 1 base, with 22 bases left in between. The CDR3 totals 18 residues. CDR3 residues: CASSVMEWKSKTQETQYF. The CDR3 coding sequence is TGTGCCAGCAGTGTGATGGAGTGGAAAAGTAAGACCCAAGAGACCCAGTACTTC.

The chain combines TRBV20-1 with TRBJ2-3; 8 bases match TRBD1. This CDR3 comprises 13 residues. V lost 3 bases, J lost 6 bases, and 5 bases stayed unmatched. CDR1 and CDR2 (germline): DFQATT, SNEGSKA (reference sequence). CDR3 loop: CSARNTGGDTQYF. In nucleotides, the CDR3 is TGCAGTGCTAGGAACACAGGGGGGGATACGCAGTATTTT.

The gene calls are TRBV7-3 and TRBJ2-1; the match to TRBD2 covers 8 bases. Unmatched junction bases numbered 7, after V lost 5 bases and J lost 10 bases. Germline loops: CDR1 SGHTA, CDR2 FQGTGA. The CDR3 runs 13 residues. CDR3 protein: CASSPTGGLEQFF. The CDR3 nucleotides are TGTGCCAGCAGCCCGACGGGGGGGTTGGAGCAGTTCTTC.

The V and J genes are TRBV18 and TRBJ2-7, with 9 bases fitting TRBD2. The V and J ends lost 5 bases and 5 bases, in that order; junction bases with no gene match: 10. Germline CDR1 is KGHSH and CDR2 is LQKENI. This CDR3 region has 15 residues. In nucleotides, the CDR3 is TGTGCCAGCTCATCATTTATAGCGGGAGTGAACGAGCAGTACTTC. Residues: CASSSFIAGVNEQYF.

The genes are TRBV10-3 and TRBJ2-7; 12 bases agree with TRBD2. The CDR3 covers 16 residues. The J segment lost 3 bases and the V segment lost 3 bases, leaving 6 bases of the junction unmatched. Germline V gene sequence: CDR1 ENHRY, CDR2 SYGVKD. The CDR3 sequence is CAISDPTSGSLYEQYF. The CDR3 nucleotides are TGTGCCATCAGTGACCCGACTAGCGGGAGCCTCTACGAGCAGTACTTC.

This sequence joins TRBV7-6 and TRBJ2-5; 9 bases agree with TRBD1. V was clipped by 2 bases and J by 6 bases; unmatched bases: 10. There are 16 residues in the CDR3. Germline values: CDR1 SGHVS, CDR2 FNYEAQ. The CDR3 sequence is CASSLMLGQGSKTQYF. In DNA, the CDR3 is TGTGCCAGCAGCTTAATGTTAGGACAGGGGAGTAAGACCCAGTACTTC.

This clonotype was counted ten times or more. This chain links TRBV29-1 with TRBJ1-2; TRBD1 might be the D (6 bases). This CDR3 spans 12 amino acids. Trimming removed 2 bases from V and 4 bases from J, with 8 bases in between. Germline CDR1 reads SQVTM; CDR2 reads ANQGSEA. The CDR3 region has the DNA TGCAGCGTTGAAAGGGGGGTCTATGGCTACACCTTC. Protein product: CSVERGVYGYTF.

The CDR3 loop is CSARPAGGGRETQYF. The CDR3, as DNA: TGCAGTGCTAGACCCGCAGGGGGCGGCCGGGAGACCCAGTACTTC. The genes are TRBV20-1 and TRBJ2-5, with 8 bases fitting TRBD1. CDR3 length equals 15 residues. Germline V gene lookup returns CDR1 DFQATT and CDR2 SNEGSKA (reference sequence). After removal of 2 bases from V and 5 bases from J, the junction contained 10 bases not matched to a gene.

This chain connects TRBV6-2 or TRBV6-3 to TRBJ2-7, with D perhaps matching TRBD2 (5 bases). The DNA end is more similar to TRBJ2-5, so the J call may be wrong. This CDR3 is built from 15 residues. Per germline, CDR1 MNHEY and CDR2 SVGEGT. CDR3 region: CASSYSAPPGETQYF. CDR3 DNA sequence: TGTGCCAGCAGTTACTCGGCCCCCCCGGGGGAGACCCAGTACTTC.

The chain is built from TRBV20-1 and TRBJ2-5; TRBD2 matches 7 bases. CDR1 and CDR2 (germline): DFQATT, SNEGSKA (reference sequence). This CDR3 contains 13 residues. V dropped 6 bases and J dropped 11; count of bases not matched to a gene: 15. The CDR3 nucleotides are TGCAGTGCACCACAGTCTACGGGAGGTGGGCAGTACTTC. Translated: CSAPQSTGGGQYF.

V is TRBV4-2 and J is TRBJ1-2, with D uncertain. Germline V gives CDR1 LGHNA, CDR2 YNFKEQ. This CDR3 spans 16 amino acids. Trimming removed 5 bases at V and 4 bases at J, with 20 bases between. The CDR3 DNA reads TGTGCCAGCAGCTACTCCGGGAGCTCAAAGTTCTATGGCTACACCTTC. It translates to CASSYSGSSKFYGYTF.

CDR3 region: CASSGRGGLNYGYTF. CDR3 in DNA: TGTGCCAGCAGCGGACGTGGGGGGCTAAACTATGGCTACACCTTC. The J gene is TRBJ1-2, the V gene TRBV9; D may be TRBD1 (6 bases). Germline V gene sequence: CDR1 SGDLS, CDR2 YYNGEE. CDR3 size: 15 residues. Trimming removed 3 bases at V and 2 bases at J, with 14 bases between.

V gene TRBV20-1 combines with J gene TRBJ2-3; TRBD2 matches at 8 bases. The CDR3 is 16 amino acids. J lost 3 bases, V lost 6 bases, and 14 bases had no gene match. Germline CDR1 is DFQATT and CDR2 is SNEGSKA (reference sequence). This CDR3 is CSAKASLAGVTDTQYF. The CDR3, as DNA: TGCAGTGCCAAGGCATCTCTAGCGGGTGTAACAGATACGCAGTATTTT.

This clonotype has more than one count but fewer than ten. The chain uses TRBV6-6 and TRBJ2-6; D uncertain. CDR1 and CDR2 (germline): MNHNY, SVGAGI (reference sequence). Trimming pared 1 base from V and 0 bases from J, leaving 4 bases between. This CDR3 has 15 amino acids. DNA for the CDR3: TGTGCCAGCAGTTACTGGGACTCTGGGGCCAACGTCCTGACTTTC. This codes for CASSYWDSGANVLTF.

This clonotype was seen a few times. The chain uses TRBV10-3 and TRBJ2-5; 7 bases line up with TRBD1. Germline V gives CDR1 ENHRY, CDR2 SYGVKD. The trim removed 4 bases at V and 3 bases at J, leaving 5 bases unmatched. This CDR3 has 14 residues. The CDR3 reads CAISAGQEKETQYF. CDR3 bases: TGTGCCATCAGTGCCGGACAGGAGAAAGAGACCCAGTACTTC.

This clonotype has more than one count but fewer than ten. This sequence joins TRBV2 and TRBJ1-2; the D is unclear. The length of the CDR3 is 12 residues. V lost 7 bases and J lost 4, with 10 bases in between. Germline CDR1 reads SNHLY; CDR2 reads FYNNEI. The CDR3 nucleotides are TGTGCCAGCAACCCCGATGGCTATGGCTACACCTTC. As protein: CASNPDGYGYTF.

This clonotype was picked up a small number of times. The CDR3 spells CSARTSLSDTQYF. The CDR3 bases are TGCAGTGCTAGAACTAGCCTCTCAGATACGCAGTATTTT. This chain connects TRBV20-1 to TRBJ2-3, with TRBD2 as a possible D gene (6 bases). This CDR3 has 13 amino acids. Deletions cut 2 bases from V and 4 bases from J, with 10 bases between. Germline-derived CDR1 and CDR2 are DFQATT and SNEGSKA (reference sequence).

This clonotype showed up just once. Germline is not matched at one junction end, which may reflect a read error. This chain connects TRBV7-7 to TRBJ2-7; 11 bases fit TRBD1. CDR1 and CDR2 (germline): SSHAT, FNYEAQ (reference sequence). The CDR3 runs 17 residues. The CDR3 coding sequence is TGTGCTAGCAGTCCCCTCCGGGACAGGGGGTCCTCCGGGGAGCAGTACTTC. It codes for CASSPLRDRGSSGEQYF.